This entry lists 21 T cell receptor beta chains sequenced from one sample in a study of a mutant IDH1 vaccine in newly diagnosed glioma. Which antigens these TCRs recognize remains unknown. The method was immunoSEQ multiplex PCR; TCRdb's version includes in-frame clones alone and lacks a portion of them. Of fewer than 30,000 clones listed, 65% to 85% are singletons. Time point noted: week 23, last vaccination. In the vaccine, a single dose held 300 ug of the mutant IDH1 20-mer peptide, along with topical imiquimod. The sample in question was PBMCs, obtained from a glioma patient whose treatment included an IDH1 peptide vaccine. The receptors originated from a woman between 18 and 30 years old with glioma.

V is TRBV7-9 and J is TRBJ2-7, with a possible D match to TRBD2 (5 bases). Trimming took 5 bases from V and 0 from J, leaving 14 bases between them. Germline V gives CDR1 SEHNR, CDR2 FQNEAQ (reference sequence). CDR3 length: 15 amino acids. This CDR3 reads CASSRIGLSSYEQYF. The CDR3 bases are TGTGCCAGCAGCCGAATTGGACTGAGCTCCTACGAGCAGTACTTC.

This clone occurred once. The CDR3 nucleotides read TGTGCCAGCAGCCACCTTGGGTACTATGAGAACACCGGGGAGCTGTTTTTT. It encodes CASSHLGYYENTGELFF. The genes are TRBV4-2 and TRBJ2-2, with unresolved D. Germline V gene data show CDR1 as LGHNA and CDR2 as YNFKEQ. V lost 3 bases and J 1 base, leaving 15 bases between the germline ends. This CDR3 is built from 17 residues.

The chain employs TRBV11-2 and TRBJ1-1; unclear D gene. V was shortened by 4 bases and J by 4 bases, with 7 bases between the two germline ends. Germline V gives CDR1 SGHAT, CDR2 FQNNGV. The CDR3 runs 12 residues. CDR3 amino acids: CASSSLATEAFF. The CDR3 nucleotides are TGTGCCAGCAGCTCTCTAGCCACTGAAGCTTTCTTT.

On this clone: The junction and the germline gene differ at one end; a read error may be behind it. This rearrangement joins TRBV7-7 to TRBJ2-1, with TRBD1 matching over 11 bases. Looked up from germline, CDR1 is SSHAT and CDR2 is FNYEAQ (reference sequence). The CDR3 is made up of 15 amino acids. The CDR3 region is CASSPGGTGGNEQFF. Written as DNA, the CDR3 is TGTGCTAGCAGCCCCGGGGGGACAGGGGGCAATGAGCAGTTCTTC.

V usage is TRBV9 and J usage is TRBJ1-5; the match to TRBD1 covers 11 bases. CDR1 is SGDLS, CDR2 YYNGEE, per germline. V dropped 4 bases and J dropped 0; count of bases not matched to a gene: 9. The CDR3 spans 18 residues. CDR3 amino acids: CASSQGQGDKNSNQPQHF. DNA of the CDR3: TGTGCCAGCAGCCAGGGACAGGGGGACAAAAATAGCAATCAGCCCCAGCATTTT.

The genes are TRBV2 and TRBJ2-7; D is perhaps TRBD2 (5 bases). Trimming pared 3 bases from V and 4 bases from J, leaving 13 bases between. CDR1 and CDR2 (germline): SNHLY, FYNNEI. The CDR3 is 14 residues long. CDR3 sequence (DNA): TGTGCCAGCAGTGATCGGGGTACGGAATACGAGCAGTACTTC. Residues: CASSDRGTEYEQYF.

The J gene is TRBJ2-5, the V gene TRBV9, with TRBD1 matching over 8 bases. This CDR3 comprises 16 residues. The germline V gene encodes CDR1 SGDLS and CDR2 YYNGEE. With V trimmed by 0 bases and J by 2 bases, 6 bases remained unmatched. The CDR3 DNA is TGTGCCAGCAGCGTAGCAGGGACAGGACTTCAAGAGACCCAGTACTTC. It encodes CASSVAGTGLQETQYF.

This chain joins TRBV11-2 and TRBJ1-4; D gene ambiguous. Trimming cost V 3 bases and J 0 bases, with 8 bases left between them. Germline V lookup: CDR1 SGHAT, CDR2 FQNNGV. This CDR3 contains 15 residues. The DNA of the CDR3 is TGTGCCAGCAGCTTGGCTTCTGCAACTAATGAAAAACTGTTTTTT. Amino acids: CASSLASATNEKLFF.

J is TRBJ1-4 and V is TRBV13; tentative D call: TRBD1 (5 bases). CDR3 length equals 16 residues. Germline CDR1 and CDR2: PRHDT and FYEKMQ (reference sequence). V was cut by 3 bases and J by 7 bases, with 18 bases left in between. The CDR3 loop reads CASSFRATGGGEKLFF. The CDR3 DNA follows: TGTGCCAGCAGCTTTCGGGCGACGGGGGGTGGTGAAAAACTGTTTTTT.

J is TRBJ2-7 and V is TRBV4-3, with 7 bases lining up with TRBD1. V lost 2 bases and J lost 3; bases outside the gene matches: 4. Looked up from germline, CDR1 is LGHNA and CDR2 is YSLEER. CDR3 length equals 14 residues. CDR3: CASSQSTGYYEQYF. The CDR3 nucleotides are TGCGCCAGCAGCCAATCGACAGGGTACTACGAGCAGTACTTC.

This sequence joins TRBV2 and TRBJ1-2; the D is unclear. The germline V gene encodes CDR1 SNHLY and CDR2 FYNNEI. V shed 6 bases and J shed 7 bases, with 18 bases lying between them. The length of the CDR3 is 14 residues. CDR3 in amino acids: CASSITLLSGGYTF. The CDR3 DNA reads TGTGCCAGCAGCATAACCCTCTTGTCGGGTGGCTACACCTTC.

The chain recombines TRBV19 with TRBJ1-2; 7 positions agree with TRBD1. The V segment lost 9 bases and the J segment 3 bases; nucleotides outside the gene matches: 7. This CDR3 contains 13 residues. Germline V gene sequence: CDR1 LNHDA, CDR2 SQIVND (reference sequence). The chain's CDR3 is CASSDREDYGYTF. The CDR3, as DNA: TGTGCCAGCTCCGACAGGGAGGACTATGGCTACACCTTC.

The rearrangement joins TRBV7-9 to TRBJ2-7, with a possible D match to TRBD1 (5 bases). The CDR3 is made up of 14 amino acids. V was pared by 5 bases and J by 3 bases, with 14 bases between. CDR1 and CDR2 from the germline V gene are SEHNR and FQNEAQ (reference sequence). The DNA of the CDR3 is TGTGCCAGCAGCCCCGCCTATAGGGGCTACGAGCAGTACTTC. Protein sequence: CASSPAYRGYEQYF.

The rearrangement uses TRBV5-1 and TRBJ2-7; D gene ambiguous. V gave up 0 bases and J gave up 3 bases, with 7 bases separating them. CDR1 and CDR2 from the germline V gene are SGHRS and YFSETQ. The CDR3 runs to 13 residues. CDR3 DNA: TGCGCCAGCAGCTTGGCCGGAAACTACGAGCAGTACTTC. Its translation is CASSLAGNYEQYF.

The genes are TRBV7-2 and TRBJ2-7, with 10 bases aligning to TRBD2. Trimming at V came to 1 base and at J to 5 bases, leaving 11 bases not matched to a gene. CDR3 size: 17 residues. Germline V gives CDR1 SGHTA, CDR2 FQGNSA. CDR3 amino acids: CASSLGSGRALYHEQYF. DNA of the CDR3: TGTGCCAGCAGCTTAGGAAGCGGGAGGGCCCTCTACCACGAGCAGTACTTC.

This clone was observed a single time. The rearrangement joins TRBV10-3 to TRBJ1-5, with D possibly being TRBD1 (5 bases). V lost 2 bases, J lost 4 bases, and 6 bases lay in between. The CDR3 sequence is 13 residues long. Germline assignment: CDR1 ENHRY and CDR2 SYGVKD. Here the CDR3 DNA reads TGTGCCATCAGTGAGCCAGGGAATCAGCCCCAGCATTTT. It encodes CAISEPGNQPQHF.

The chain has TRBV6-6 and TRBJ1-4; 7 nucleotides agree with TRBD1. The CDR3 spans 14 residues. Unmatched junction bases numbered 7, after V lost 4 bases and J lost 8 bases. Germline V gene lookup returns CDR1 MNHNY and CDR2 SVGAGI (reference sequence). CDR3: CASSSGGFGEKLFF. In DNA form, the CDR3 reads TGTGCCAGCAGTTCAGGGGGGTTTGGCGAAAAACTGTTTTTT.

This clone has just a few counts. This chain's CDR3 is CASSDGRTVPPKLFF. The CDR3 DNA follows: TGCGCCAGCAGTGATGGACGGACAGTTCCCCCCAAACTGTTTTTT. This chain uses TRBV5-1 with TRBJ1-4; TRBD1 is a possible D gene (6 bases). The CDR3 consists of 15 residues. Germline lookup yields CDR1 SGHRS and CDR2 YFSETQ. V gave up 5 bases and J gave up 11 bases, with 22 bases separating them.

V is TRBV19 and J is TRBJ2-7; D assignment may be TRBD1 or TRBD2 (5 bases each). With 5 bases removed from V and 5 bases from J, the gap between germline ends came to 13 bases. The germline V gene encodes CDR1 LNHDA and CDR2 SQIVND (reference sequence). The CDR3 runs to 13 residues. CDR3 sequence: CASSLGTRNEQYF. The CDR3 DNA sequence: TGTGCCAGTAGTCTCGGGACGAGGAACGAGCAGTACTTC.

This sequence joins TRBV5-1 and TRBJ1-1; 8 nucleotides align to TRBD1. CDR3 length equals 14 residues. V gave up 2 bases and J gave up 1 base; unmatched junction bases: 1. In germline, CDR1 is SGHRS, CDR2 YFSETQ. This CDR3 is CASSLQGGNTEAFF. CDR3 DNA: TGCGCCAGCAGCTTACAGGGGGGGAACACTGAAGCTTTCTTT.

The chain is built from TRBV6-6 and TRBJ1-1; D is unclear. Trimming took off 4 bases at V and 8 bases at J, with 17 bases between the two ends. The length of the CDR3 is 14 residues. Germline V gene sequence: CDR1 MNHNY, CDR2 SVGAGI (reference sequence). The DNA for the CDR3 is TGTGCCAGCAGTTTTCCAGAGGGAAATGGGGAAGCTTTCTTT. This gives the protein CASSFPEGNGEAFF.